This T cell receptor (beta chain) was identified in a study of blood T cells in healthy people across ages. Then a second PCR, running about 6 to 12 cycles, was carried out with a sample-barcoded 5' primer and a J-beta primer mix. TCRdb processed the 5' RACE reads anew with MiXCR; each CDR3 protein has one entry. Altogether 550,000 to 800,000 distinct CDR3 sequences are present, approximately 31% being singletons, with the ten largest covering approximately 15%. From germline, CDR1 is SNHLY and CDR2 FYNNEI. The CDR3 runs to 16 residues. V was clipped by 2 bases and J by 4 bases; unmatched bases: 7. Overall study results and limits: More naive CD4+ cells and higher diversity marked long-lived donors relative to aged donors. Naive and antigen-experienced cells were not separated, limiting conclusive comparison.

There are many counts of this clonotype. Its antigen remains unknown. The J gene is TRBJ2-7, the V gene TRBV2, with 11 bases fitting TRBD2. The receptor comes from a woman older than 75 in good health. Material for sequencing was blood. The CDR3 bases are TGTGCCAGCAGTGAATGGCGGCTAGCGGGGGGTTACGAGCAGTACTTC. Its translation: CASSEWRLAGGYEQYF. Full variable domain (outside the CDR3, taken from reference TRBV2 and TRBJ2-7): EPEVTQTPSHQVTQMGQEVILRCVPISNHLYFYWYRQILGQKVEFLVSFYNNEISEKSEIFDDQFSVERPDGSNFTLKIRSTKLEDSAMYFCASSEWRLAGGYEQYFGPGTRLTVT.